A single sample gave rise to the 30 T cell receptor beta chains below, sequenced in a study of blood T cell repertoires in COVID-19. Sequencing was performed with immunoSEQ multiplex PCR; in TCRdb, only in-frame clones are kept and a portion is missing. The sample has 120,000 to 150,000 clones, about 87% seen once. Sequencing was carried out using peripheral blood. Receptor source: a woman between 40 and 50 years old with acute or convalescent COVID-19.

A note on this clone: This specimen includes other DNA sequences encoding the same CDR3. The gene calls are TRBV18 and TRBJ2-1; 11 bases align to TRBD2. V gave up 3 bases and J gave up 3 bases; unmatched junction bases: 1. Germline lookup yields CDR1 KGHSH and CDR2 LQKENI. The CDR3 totals 15 residues. The CDR3 DNA is TGTGCCAGCTCACCCCTAGCGGGGGGCTACAATGAGCAGTTCTTC. Translating gives CASSPLAGGYNEQFF. The entire variable domain, with the rest obtained from reference TRBV18 and TRBJ2-1, is as follows: NAGVMQNPRHLVRRRGQEARLRCSPMKGHSHVYWYRQLPEEGLKFMVYLQKENIIDESGMPKERFSAEFPKEGPSILRIQQVVRGDSAAYFCASSPLAGGYNEQFFGPGTRLTVL.

V is TRBV2 and J is TRBJ1-6, with 8 nucleotides matching TRBD1. Looked up from germline, CDR1 is SNHLY and CDR2 is FYNNEI. This CDR3 is 14 amino acids long. The junction had 2 bases not matched to a gene; V was cut back by 9 bases and J by 1 base. CDR3 sequence reads: CASTGGSYNSPLHF. In DNA, the CDR3 is TGTGCCAGTACAGGGGGATCCTATAATTCACCCCTCCACTTT.

The V call is TRBV15, the J call TRBJ2-5; D remains ambiguous. The CDR3 runs 15 residues. The V and J ends lost 0 bases and 4 bases respectively, with 12 bases between them. The germline CDR1 and CDR2 sequences are LNHNV and YYDKDF (reference sequence). This CDR3 reads CATSRDSPGRETQYF. The CDR3 DNA sequence: TGTGCCACCAGCAGAGATTCGCCTGGGCGAGAGACCCAGTACTTC.

The chain links TRBV28 to TRBJ1-2; tentative D call: TRBD1 (5 bases). The ends were cut back, 8 bases at V and 8 bases at J, with 18 bases in the middle. CDR3 size: 13 residues. Germline V gene data show CDR1 as MDHEN and CDR2 as SYDVKM. The CDR3 DNA is TGTGCCAGCGGGGTGGTTCCAGGGCGAGGCTACACCTTC. Residues: CASGVVPGRGYTF.

The chain uses TRBV19 and TRBJ2-1; unclear D gene. CDR1 and CDR2 from the germline V gene are LNHDA and SQIVND (reference sequence). The CDR3 totals 12 residues. Trimming left V 7 bases short and J 5 bases short, with 9 bases between. The CDR3 DNA sequence: TGTGCCAGTATGCACCTAAACAATGAGCAGTTCTTC. Amino acid sequence: CASMHLNNEQFF.

With regard to this clone: At one end, the junction sequence differs from germline, possibly due to a read error. J is TRBJ2-3 and V is TRBV18; 11 nucleotides match TRBD2. This CDR3 comprises 15 residues. Germline CDR1 reads KGHSH; CDR2 reads LQKENI. CDR3 amino acids: CASSPGTSGTHTQYF. CDR3 DNA: TGTGCCAGCTCACCGGGGACTAGCGGCACACATACGCAGTATTTT.

The genes are TRBV28 and TRBJ1-6; possible D gene TRBD1, 5 bases. Germline assignment: CDR1 MDHEN and CDR2 SYDVKM. The CDR3 is 17 residues long. V lost 2 bases to trimming and J lost 4 bases, with 15 bases between them. The CDR3 region is CASSLMQGTLYNSPLHF. In nucleotides, the CDR3 is TGTGCCAGCAGTTTAATGCAGGGAACCCTATATAATTCACCCCTCCACTTT.

The V gene is TRBV7-6, the J gene TRBJ1-5, with 8 bases identical to TRBD1. The V gene's germline CDR1 is SGHVS and CDR2 FNYEAQ. After removal of 1 base from V and 4 bases from J, the junction contained 0 bases not matched to a gene. CDR3 length: 14 residues. CDR3 region: CASSLGTGNQPQHF. CDR3 coding DNA: TGTGCCAGCAGCTTAGGGACAGGGAATCAGCCCCAGCATTTT.

V usage is TRBV19 and J usage is TRBJ2-3; D perhaps matches TRBD2 (7 bases). This CDR3 spans 12 amino acids. CDR1 and CDR2 from the germline V gene are LNHDA and SQIVND (reference sequence). This CDR3 reads CAGGGFTDTQYF. The CDR3 bases are TGTGCAGGGGGGGGGTTCACAGATACGCAGTATTTT.

The genes are TRBV7-8 and TRBJ1-4; D call uncertain. This CDR3 comprises 15 residues. Per germline, CDR1 SGHVS and CDR2 FQNEAQ. With 2 bases removed from V and 5 bases from J, the gap between germline ends came to 12 bases. CDR3: CASSLNDPRNEKLFF. In nucleotides, the CDR3 is TGTGCCAGCAGCTTAAATGACCCTAGGAATGAAAAACTGTTTTTT.

The chain recombines TRBV7-2 with TRBJ2-7; 8 bases are shared with TRBD2. CDR1 and CDR2 (germline): SGHTA, FQGNSA. The CDR3 runs to 14 residues. Unmatched junction bases numbered 6, after V lost 5 bases and J lost 3 bases. Here the CDR3 DNA reads TGTGCCAGCAGCCGCGGGGGGTGGGGCTACGAGCAGTACTTC. Translating gives CASSRGGWGYEQYF.

The CDR3 spells CASSGLGIGTINQPQHF. The CDR3 nucleotides read TGTGCCAGCAGTGGCCTTGGAATCGGGACAATTAATCAGCCCCAGCATTTT. The chain is built from TRBV6-1 and TRBJ1-5, with D maybe TRBD1 (6 bases). This CDR3 contains 17 residues. Germline CDR1 and CDR2: MNHNS and SASEGT. Trimming took off 4 bases at V and 4 bases at J, with 20 bases between the two ends.

The chain is built from TRBV24-1 and TRBJ1-2, with 11 bases matching TRBD1. Germline V CDR1 and CDR2: KGHDR, SFDVKD. V shed 9 bases and J 2 bases; nucleotides not matched to a gene: 4. The CDR3 length is 14 residues. CDR3 bases: TGTGCCACCCAGGGACAGGGGGTAAACTATGGCTACACCTTC. Protein: CATQGQGVNYGYTF.

V usage is TRBV19 and J usage is TRBJ2-3; possible D gene TRBD1, 6 bases. The CDR3 consists of 15 residues. Trimming shortened V by 3 bases and J by 6 bases, and 16 bases separated the two germline ends. Germline CDR1 and CDR2: LNHDA and SQIVND (reference sequence). CDR3 loop: CASSIGAGERDTQYF. The CDR3 coding sequence is TGTGCCAGTAGTATTGGGGCAGGGGAAAGGGATACGCAGTATTTT.

The sample holds many counts of this clone. The chain uses TRBV2 and TRBJ2-7, with TRBD2 as a possible D gene (6 bases). Between the trimmed V and J ends, which lost 7 bases and 2 bases, there was a span of 21 bases. Germline CDR1 and CDR2: SNHLY and FYNNEI. This CDR3 region has 16 residues. The CDR3 sequence: CASKAPTLGGTYEQYF. The CDR3 region has the DNA TGTGCCAGCAAAGCCCCCACGCTGGGGGGTACCTACGAGCAGTACTTC. Together with reference TRBV2 and TRBJ2-7, the CDR3 gives the full variable domain: EPEVTQTPSHQVTQMGQEVILRCVPISNHLYFYWYRQILGQKVEFLVSFYNNEISEKSEIFDDQFSVERPDGSNFTLKIRSTKLEDSAMYFCASKAPTLGGTYEQYFGPGTRLTVT.

The genes are TRBV27 and TRBJ1-1; TRBD1 is a possible D gene (6 bases). The CDR3 runs 15 residues. Trimming stripped 7 bases from V and 4 bases from J, with 19 bases between. Germline loops: CDR1 MNHEY, CDR2 SMNVEV (reference sequence). CDR3 loop: CASILWGGRRTEAFF. CDR3 nucleotide sequence: TGTGCCAGCATCCTATGGGGGGGGCGCCGCACTGAAGCTTTCTTT.

This chain uses TRBV2 with TRBJ1-5, with 8 nucleotides matching TRBD1. The germline CDR1 and CDR2 sequences are SNHLY and FYNNEI. The CDR3 runs 15 residues. V lost 5 bases to trimming and J lost 4 bases; unmatched junction nucleotides: 7. The CDR3, as DNA: TGTGCCAGCAGTACCCAGGGGGCCCGGAATCAGCCCCAGCATTTT. Translating gives CASSTQGARNQPQHF.

The count of this clone is one. The chain employs TRBV10-3 and TRBJ1-2, with 7 nucleotides matching TRBD1. Per germline, CDR1 ENHRY and CDR2 SYGVKD. CDR3 length: 12 amino acids. After removal of 6 bases from V and 9 bases from J, the junction contained 7 bases not matched to a gene. CDR3 coding DNA: TGTGCCATCAGCCCGGACAGGTTGAGCTACACCTTC. It yields the protein CAISPDRLSYTF.

This chain joins TRBV7-9 and TRBJ1-6; D ambiguous. CDR1 and CDR2 (germline): SEHNR, FQNEAQ (reference sequence). The CDR3 length is 16 residues. Trimming cost V 1 base and J 10 bases, with 17 bases left between them. CDR3 in DNA: TGTGCCAGCAGCTTAGATTCTTCGGGGTCGACCTCACCCCTCCACTTT. Its protein is CASSLDSSGSTSPLHF. Combining the CDR3 with reference TRBV7-9 and TRBJ1-6 gives the whole variable domain DTGVSQNPRHKITKRGQNVTFRCDPISEHNRLYWYRQTLGQGPEFLTYFQNEAQLEKSRLLSDRFSAERPKGSFSTLEIQRTEQGDSAMYLCASSLDSSGSTSPLHFGNGTRLTVT.

Here the CDR3 DNA reads TGTGCCAGCAGTTTCGTCGGACAGCTATACTACGAGCAGTACTTC. This translates into CASSFVGQLYYEQYF. V and J are TRBV28 and TRBJ2-7; perhaps TRBD1 as D (6 bases). This CDR3 region has 15 residues. Germline V gene sequence: CDR1 MDHEN, CDR2 SYDVKM. Trimming removed 3 bases at V and 3 bases at J, with 15 bases between. Together with reference TRBV28 and TRBJ2-7, the CDR3 gives the full variable domain: DVKVTQSSRYLVKRTGEKVFLECVQDMDHENMFWYRQDPGLGLRLIYFSYDVKMKEKGDIPEGYSVSREKKERFSLILESASTNQTSMYLCASSFVGQLYYEQYFGPGTRLTVT.

This rearrangement joins TRBV5-1 to TRBJ2-7; D gene uncertain. The CDR3 runs 13 residues. Germline CDR1 reads SGHRS; CDR2 reads YFSETQ. Trimming shortened V by 3 bases and J by 4 bases, and 11 bases separated the two germline ends. The CDR3 sequence is CASSSQAGYEQYF. DNA of the CDR3: TGCGCCAGCAGCTCCCAGGCTGGGTACGAGCAGTACTTC.

This chain uses TRBV3-1 (or the pseudogene TRBV3-2) with TRBJ2-7; 9 positions agree with TRBD1. V dropped 4 bases and J dropped 6; count of bases not matched to a gene: 7. CDR3 length: 14 residues. CDR1 and CDR2 from the germline V gene are LGHDT and YNNKEL (reference sequence). CDR3 loop: CASSLRTGALEQYF. DNA for the CDR3: TGTGCCAGCAGCCTCAGGACAGGGGCGCTCGAGCAGTACTTC.

The V gene is TRBV5-5, the J gene TRBJ1-1; TRBD1 is a possible D gene (6 bases). V lost 2 bases to trimming and J lost 4 bases, with 9 bases between them. CDR1 SGHKS and CDR2 YYEKEE come from the germline V gene (reference sequence). This CDR3 has 13 amino acids. The CDR3 DNA is TGTGCCAGCAGCTTTTCAGGGGCCACTGAAGCTTTCTTT. Amino acid sequence: CASSFSGATEAFF.

The chain combines TRBV6-5 with TRBJ2-7, with 7 bases matching TRBD1. The V and J ends lost 5 bases and 4 bases, in that order; junction bases with no gene match: 11. Germline CDR1 and CDR2: MNHEY and SVGAGI. The CDR3 has 15 amino acids. The CDR3 DNA reads TGTGCCAGCAGTATTACGACAGGGCTACAGTACGAGCAGTACTTC. It translates to CASSITTGLQYEQYF.

This chain joins TRBV6-6 and TRBJ1-2; no firm D call. Germline V gene sequence: CDR1 MNHNY, CDR2 SVGAGI (reference sequence). This CDR3 is built from 15 residues. V was clipped by 5 bases and J by 4 bases, with 17 bases between them. Here the CDR3 reads CASSRSFSVTYGYTF. The CDR3 bases are TGTGCCAGCAGTCGATCCTTCAGTGTAACCTATGGCTACACCTTC.

This chain uses TRBV9 with TRBJ2-3, with D possibly TRBD1 on 6 matching bases. V lost 3 bases and J 2 bases, leaving 10 bases between the germline ends. Germline CDR1 is SGDLS and CDR2 is YYNGEE. This CDR3 has 14 amino acids. CDR3 sequence: CASSAGTFTDTQYF. As DNA, the CDR3 is TGTGCCAGCAGCGCCGGGACATTCACAGATACGCAGTATTTT.

The gene calls are TRBV7-3 and TRBJ2-3, with D tentatively TRBD2 (5 bases). V lost 3 bases, J lost 0 bases, and 13 bases lay in between. Germline values: CDR1 SGHTA, CDR2 FQGTGA. This CDR3 region has 16 residues. The CDR3 is CASSFTGTPSTDTQYF. Written as DNA, the CDR3 is TGTGCCAGCAGCTTTACGGGAACCCCTAGCACAGATACGCAGTATTTT.

The chain combines TRBV19 with TRBJ1-1; maybe TRBD1 (6 bases). Per the germline V gene, CDR1 is LNHDA and CDR2 is SQIVND (reference sequence). The CDR3 runs 13 residues. V lost 5 bases, J lost 1 base, and 8 bases lay in between. CDR3 loop: CASSVTGNTEAFF. The CDR3 coding sequence is TGTGCCAGTAGTGTGACAGGGAACACTGAAGCTTTCTTT.

The chain employs TRBV19 and TRBJ1-5, with TRBD1 as a possible D gene (6 bases). Germline CDR1 reads LNHDA; CDR2 reads SQIVND (reference sequence). V was trimmed by 4 bases and J by 3 bases, leaving 13 bases between them. The CDR3 is 15 residues long. The CDR3 loop reads CASSTHTGFNQPQHF. CDR3 sequence (DNA): TGTGCCAGTAGTACACACACAGGGTTCAATCAGCCCCAGCATTTT.

This sequence joins TRBV4-3 and TRBJ1-5; D not resolved. V lost 0 bases to trimming and J lost 6 bases, with 9 bases between them. The CDR3 contains 14 residues. CDR1 is LGHNA, CDR2 YSLEER, per germline. CDR3 in DNA: TGCGCCAGCAGCCAAGATCGGGATGGTCAGCCCCAGCATTTT. Protein: CASSQDRDGQPQHF.